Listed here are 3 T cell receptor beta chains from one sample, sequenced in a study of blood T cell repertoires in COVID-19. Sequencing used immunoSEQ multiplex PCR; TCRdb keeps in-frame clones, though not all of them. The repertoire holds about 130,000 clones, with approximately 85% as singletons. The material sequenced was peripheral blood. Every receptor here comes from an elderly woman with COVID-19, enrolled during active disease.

The CDR3 spells CSGREVTGELFF. For the CDR3, the DNA is TGCAGCGGGCGGGAGGTAACCGGGGAGCTGTTTTTT. This chain links TRBV29-1 with TRBJ2-2; 8 positions agree with TRBD2. Trimming at V came to 7 bases and at J to 5 bases, leaving 3 bases not matched to a gene. The CDR3 covers 12 residues. Germline V gene lookup returns CDR1 SQVTM and CDR2 ANQGSEA.

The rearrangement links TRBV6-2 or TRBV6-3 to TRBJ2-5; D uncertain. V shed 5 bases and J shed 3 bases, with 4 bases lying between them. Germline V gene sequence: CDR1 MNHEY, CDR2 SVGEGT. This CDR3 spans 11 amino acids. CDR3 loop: CASSIKETQYF. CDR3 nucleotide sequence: TGTGCCAGCAGTATTAAAGAGACCCAGTACTTC.

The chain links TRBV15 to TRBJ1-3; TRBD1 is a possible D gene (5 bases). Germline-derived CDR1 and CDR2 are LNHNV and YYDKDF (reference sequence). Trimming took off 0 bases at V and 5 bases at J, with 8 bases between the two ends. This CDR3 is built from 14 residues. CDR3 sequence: CATSRDKGRNTIYF. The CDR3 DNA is TGTGCCACCAGCAGAGATAAGGGGCGAAACACCATATATTTT.